This TCR beta chain was recovered during a study of blood T cell repertoires in COVID-19. Trimming took off 0 bases at V and 0 bases at J, with 9 bases between the two ends. The CDR3 length is 15 residues. Germline V CDR1 and CDR2: SGHRS, YFSETQ. Authors' methods: Estimates of nucleated cell counts were drawn from the amplification of reference gene primers. TCRdb's copy holds only in-frame clones and misses some; the assay was immunoSEQ multiplex PCR. The V and J calls and clone size were taken over from that table, and D and trimming were inferred from the DNA. The table has tens of thousands of clones, roughly nine tenths seen once.

V usage is TRBV5-1 and J usage is TRBJ1-1; D unclear. The sequence was collected from a woman aged 45 to 65 in a cohort sampled during active COVID-19. The source material was peripheral blood. The DNA of the CDR3 is TGCGCCAGCAGCTTGGCCTCAGGAATGAACACTGAAGCTTTCTTT. Its translation is CASSLASGMNTEAFF.